This TCR beta chain is drawn from a study of T cell changes during pregnancy in multiple sclerosis. This CDR3 comprises 12 residues. V lost 4 bases to trimming and J lost 3 bases, with 5 bases between them. Assay: immunoSEQ multiplex PCR; the TCRdb copy retains only in-frame clones and omits some. The table has about 120,000 clones, around 93% seen once. This clonotype was sampled from a female donor with multiple sclerosis, enrolled in a pregnancy study. The material sequenced was peripheral blood, taken before pregnancy. V usage is TRBV5-3 and J usage is TRBJ1-5; unclear D gene. TRBV5-3 is an open reading frame whose function is uncertain. CDR3 sequence (DNA): TGTGCCAGAAGCAGACTCAATCAGCCCCAGCATTTT. Protein product: CARSRLNQPQHF.